This is a list of T cell receptor beta chains from one sample in a study of blood T cell repertoires in COVID-19. Assay: immunoSEQ multiplex PCR; the TCRdb copy retains only in-frame clones and omits some. The repertoire holds hundreds of thousands of clones, with about 87% as singletons. Sample: peripheral blood. The receptors come from a woman in her 50s with COVID-19, enrolled during active disease. Each CDR3 is given with its conserved first and last residue. The D gene is left open where the match is weak. Clone size is not always given. Where it is, it says once, few, many or a class for expanded clones.

size	D	V	J	CDR3	DNA
NA	NA	TRBV5-1	TRBJ2-1	CASSLVPGLVNNEQFF	TGCGCCAGCAGCTTGGTTCCGGGACTCGTGAACAATGAGCAGTTCTTC
NA	TRBD1	TRBV19	TRBJ1-4	CASSMGTGNEKLFF	TGTGCCAGTAGTATGGGGACAGGTAACGAAAAACTGTTTTTT
NA	NA	TRBV11-2	TRBJ2-1	CASSLGLVSYNEQFF	TGTGCCAGCAGCCTGGGGCTAGTAAGCTACAATGAGCAGTTCTTC
once	TRBD1	TRBV15	TRBJ2-5	CATRTDRGRQETQYF	TGTGCCACCAGAACGGACAGGGGGCGGCAAGAGACCCAGTACTTC
NA	NA	TRBV11-2	TRBJ1-2	CASSIRGTDGYTF	TGTGCCAGCAGCATCCGGGGGACGGATGGCTACACCTTC
NA	TRBD1	TRBV27	TRBJ2-1	CASSFFSGTGASKFF	TGTGCCAGCAGTTTTTTCAGTGGGACAGGGGCGAGTAAGTTCTTC
NA	NA	TRBV21-1	TRBJ1-5	CASIPGTGTHF	TGTGCCAGCATCCCCGGGACAGGGACGCATTTT
few	TRBD1	TRBV6-1	TRBJ1-5	CASSESGGRQPQHF	TGTGCCAGCAGTGAATCAGGGGGCAGACAGCCCCAGCATTTT
NA	TRBD2	TRBV5-1	TRBJ2-3	CASSLELAGGLNTQYF	TGCGCCAGCAGCTTGGAACTAGCGGGGGGGCTAAATACGCAGTATTTT
NA	NA	TRBV5-5	TRBJ1-2	CASSPITGFPRYGYTF	TGTGCCAGCAGCCCAATCACAGGATTTCCCCGCTATGGCTACACCTTC